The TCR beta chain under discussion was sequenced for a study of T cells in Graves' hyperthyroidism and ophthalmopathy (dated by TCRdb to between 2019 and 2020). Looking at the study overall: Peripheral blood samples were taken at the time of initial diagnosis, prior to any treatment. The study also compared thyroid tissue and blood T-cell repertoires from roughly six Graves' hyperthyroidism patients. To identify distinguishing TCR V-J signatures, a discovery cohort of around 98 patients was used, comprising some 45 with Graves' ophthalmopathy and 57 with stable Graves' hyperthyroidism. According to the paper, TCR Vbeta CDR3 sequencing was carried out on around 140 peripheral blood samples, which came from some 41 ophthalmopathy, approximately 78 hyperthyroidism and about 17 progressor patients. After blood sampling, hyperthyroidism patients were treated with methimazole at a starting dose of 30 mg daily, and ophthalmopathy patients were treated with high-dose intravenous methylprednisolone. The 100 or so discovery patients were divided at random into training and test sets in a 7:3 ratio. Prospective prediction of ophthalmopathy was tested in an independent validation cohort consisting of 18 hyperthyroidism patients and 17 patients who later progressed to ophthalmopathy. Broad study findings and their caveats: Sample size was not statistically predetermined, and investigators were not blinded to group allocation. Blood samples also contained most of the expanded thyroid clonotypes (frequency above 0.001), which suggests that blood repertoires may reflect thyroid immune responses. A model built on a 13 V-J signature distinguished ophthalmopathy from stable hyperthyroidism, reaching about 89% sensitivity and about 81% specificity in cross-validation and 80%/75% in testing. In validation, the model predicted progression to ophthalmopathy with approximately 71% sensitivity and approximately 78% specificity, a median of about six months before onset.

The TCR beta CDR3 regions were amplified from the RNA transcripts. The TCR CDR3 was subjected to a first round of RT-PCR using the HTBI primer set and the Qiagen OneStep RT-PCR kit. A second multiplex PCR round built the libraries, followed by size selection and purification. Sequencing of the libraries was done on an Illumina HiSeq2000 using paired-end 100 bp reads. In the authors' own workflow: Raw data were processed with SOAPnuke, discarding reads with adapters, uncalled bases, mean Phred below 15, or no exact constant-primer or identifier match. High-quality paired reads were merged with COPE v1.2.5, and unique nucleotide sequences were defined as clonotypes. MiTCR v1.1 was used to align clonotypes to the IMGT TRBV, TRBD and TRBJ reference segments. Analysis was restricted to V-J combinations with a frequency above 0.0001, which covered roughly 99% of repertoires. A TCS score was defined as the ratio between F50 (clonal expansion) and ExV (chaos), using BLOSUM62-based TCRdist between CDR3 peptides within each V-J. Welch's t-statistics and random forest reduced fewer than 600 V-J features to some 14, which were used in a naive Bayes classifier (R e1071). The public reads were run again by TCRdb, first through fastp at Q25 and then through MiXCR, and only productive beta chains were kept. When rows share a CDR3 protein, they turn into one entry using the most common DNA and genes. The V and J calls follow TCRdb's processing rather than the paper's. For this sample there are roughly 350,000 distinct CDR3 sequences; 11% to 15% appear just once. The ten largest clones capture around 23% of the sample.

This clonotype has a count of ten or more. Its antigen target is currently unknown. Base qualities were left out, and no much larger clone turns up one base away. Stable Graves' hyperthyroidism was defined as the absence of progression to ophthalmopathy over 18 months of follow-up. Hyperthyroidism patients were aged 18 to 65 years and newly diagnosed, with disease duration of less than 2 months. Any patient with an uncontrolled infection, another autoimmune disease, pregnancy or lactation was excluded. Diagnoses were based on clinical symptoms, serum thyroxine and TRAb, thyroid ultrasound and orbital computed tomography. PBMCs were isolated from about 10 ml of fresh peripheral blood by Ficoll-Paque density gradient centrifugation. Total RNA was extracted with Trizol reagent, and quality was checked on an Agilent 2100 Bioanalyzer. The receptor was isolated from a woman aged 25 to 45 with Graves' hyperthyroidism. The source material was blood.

The nucleotides read TGCGCCAGCACCCCTGGTAGGGACGGCGGGGAGCTGTTTTTT. Translated, this gives CASTPGRDGGELFF. This chain is built from TRBV10-2 and TRBJ2-2; the D gene is perhaps TRBD1 or TRBD2, as each covers 5 bases. V is clipped by 7 bases and J by 7 bases, and the sequence between their germline boundaries is 16 bases long. The germline V gene provides CDR1 WSHSY and CDR2 SAAADI. The CDR3 spans 14 residues, from the cysteine through the phenylalanine. Just CDR3 DNA is preserved here, 42 bases in frame from base 1.